This T cell receptor (beta chain) emerged from a study of blood T cells in healthy people across ages. Germline CDR1 and CDR2: MDHEN and SYDVKM. CDR3 length equals 13 residues. Trimming removed 5 bases at V and 11 bases at J, with 18 bases between. PCR was performed a second time for about 7 to 11 cycles using a sample-barcoded 5' primer and a J-beta primer mix. TCRdb analysed the 5' RACE reads with MiXCR anew, one entry per CDR3 protein. The table lists hundreds of thousands of distinct CDR3 sequences, over 40% of them singletons, with 25% to 35% in the top ten. The sample holds a few counts of this clonotype.

The V gene is TRBV28, the J gene TRBJ2-5; the D is unclear. The sample comprised blood. The origin of this receptor is a man older than 75 in good health. CDR3 DNA sequence: TGTGCCAGCAGTCCCACGACTCCGTCGGAGCAGTACTTC. It specifies CASSPTTPSEQYF.